One sample yielded the 20 T cell receptor beta chains listed below, sequenced in a study of shared clonotypes between healthy human individuals. Sequenced by immunoSEQ multiplex PCR; TCRdb stores in-frame clones only, minus some. Of some 2.1 million clones in the sample, about 94% were seen once. The naive CD8 fraction comprised CD45RO-negative cells positively selected for CCR7 and excluded terminally differentiated effector memory CD45RA+ cells. The specimen was naive CD8+ T cells from PBMCs. The receptors here all came from a man between 18 and 29 years old in good health. Some clones in this sample may be carry-over from other donors' samples.

The rearrangement links TRBV27 to TRBJ2-1; D uncertain. Trimming cost V 3 bases and J 5 bases, with 8 bases left between them. Germline CDR1 MNHEY, CDR2 SMNVEV (reference sequence). The CDR3 contains 13 residues. CDR3 sequence reads: CASSLGQHNEQFF. Written as DNA, the CDR3 is TGTGCCAGCAGTTTGGGTCAGCACAATGAGCAGTTCTTC.

The chain carries TRBV15 and TRBJ1-1; D may be TRBD1 (5 bases). The CDR3 length is 12 residues. Trimming shortened V by 8 bases and J by 2 bases, and 9 bases separated the two germline ends. Germline V gene sequence: CDR1 LNHNV, CDR2 YYDKDF (reference sequence). This chain's CDR3 is CATGDSNTEAFF. CDR3 coding DNA: TGTGCCACCGGGGACTCAAACACTGAAGCTTTCTTT.

This clone was picked up one time. This sequence joins TRBV27 and TRBJ2-3; 9 bases fit TRBD2. Germline CDR1 is MNHEY and CDR2 is SMNVEV (reference sequence). The CDR3 runs to 17 residues. V shed 5 bases, J shed 0 bases, and the junction held 9 bases outside the gene matches. Written as DNA, the CDR3 is TGTGCCAGCAGTCTCCTAACGACTAGCGGCAGCACAGATACGCAGTATTTT. It translates to CASSLLTTSGSTDTQYF.

This chain joins TRBV9 and TRBJ2-7; 13 positions match TRBD2. With 4 bases clipped from V and 2 bases from J, the junction kept 6 bases outside the gene matches. Germline CDR1 and CDR2: SGDLS and YYNGEE. This CDR3 has 16 residues. The CDR3 DNA reads as TGTGCCAGCAGCCCCGGGGGACTAGCGGGAACCTACGAGCAGTACTTC. Protein: CASSPGGLAGTYEQYF.

The chain links TRBV27 to TRBJ1-2; 9 bases line up with TRBD1. After removal of 0 bases from V and 7 bases from J, the junction contained 6 bases not matched to a gene. The CDR3 runs to 15 residues. Germline CDR1 reads MNHEY; CDR2 reads SMNVEV (reference sequence). In DNA form, the CDR3 reads TGTGCCAGCAGTTTATCGTCACAGGGGGCCGGTGGCTACACCTTC. Protein product: CASSLSSQGAGGYTF.

This CDR3 is CASSIASGTVYEQYF. In DNA, the CDR3 is TGTGCCAGTAGTATTGCCTCAGGGACAGTCTACGAGCAGTACTTC. The rearrangement uses TRBV19 and TRBJ2-7; 7 bases align to TRBD1. Germline values: CDR1 LNHDA, CDR2 SQIVND (reference sequence). The CDR3 extends over 15 amino acids. Losses at the gene ends were 3 bases for V and 3 bases for J; bases not matched to a gene: 8.

The chain carries TRBV4-1 and TRBJ1-4; possibly TRBD1 for D (6 bases). The CDR3 consists of 15 residues. V gave up 4 bases and J gave up 5 bases, with 14 bases separating them. Germline V gene lookup returns CDR1 MGHRA and CDR2 YSYEKL. The DNA for the CDR3 is TGCGCCAGCAGCCGGGGGGGACAATGGAATGAAAAACTGTTTTTT. Protein sequence: CASSRGGQWNEKLFF.

This chain connects TRBV19 to TRBJ2-7; TRBD2 aligns across 7 bases. Germline V lookup: CDR1 LNHDA, CDR2 SQIVND (reference sequence). Losses at the gene ends were 0 bases for V and 0 bases for J; bases not matched to a gene: 11. The CDR3 is made up of 18 amino acids. CDR3 protein: CASSIDVEGGSPSYEQYF. The CDR3 region has the DNA TGTGCCAGTAGTATAGATGTCGAGGGCGGGAGCCCCTCCTACGAGCAGTACTTC.

This clone was observed a few times. This chain links TRBV7-9 with TRBJ1-1; D unclear. The CDR3 runs to 10 residues. V was pared by 10 bases and J by 8 bases, with 11 bases between. Germline V CDR1 and CDR2: SEHNR, FQNEAQ (reference sequence). DNA for the CDR3: TGTGCCACGTTCCCGGGGGAAGCTTTCTTT. Residues: CATFPGEAFF.

V gene TRBV6-1 combines with J gene TRBJ1-1; tentative D call: TRBD1 (5 bases). Germline V lookup: CDR1 MNHNS, CDR2 SASEGT. The CDR3 is 14 amino acids. V shed 10 bases and J shed 0 bases, with 15 bases lying between them. CDR3 sequence reads: CATVRRGMNTEAFF. The CDR3 DNA sequence: TGTGCCACCGTACGGAGGGGAATGAACACTGAAGCTTTCTTT.

V and J are TRBV5-5 and TRBJ2-1; D unclear. Trimming left V 3 bases short and J 9 bases short, with 19 bases between. The CDR3 extends over 15 amino acids. Germline V gene data show CDR1 as SGHKS and CDR2 as YYEKEE (reference sequence). The CDR3 is CASSSFSGPFVEQFF. The CDR3 DNA is TGTGCCAGCAGCTCGTTTTCCGGCCCCTTTGTTGAGCAGTTCTTC.

The chain joins TRBV2 to TRBJ2-7, with a tentative D call TRBD1 (6 bases). The germline CDR1 and CDR2 sequences are SNHLY and FYNNEI. CDR3 length: 13 amino acids. V lost 6 bases and J 1 base, leaving 10 bases between the germline ends. CDR3 coding DNA: TGTGCCAGCAGATGGACAGCTTCCTACGAGCAGTACTTC. Encoded protein: CASRWTASYEQYF. Variable domain in full (rest from reference TRBV2 and TRBJ2-7): EPEVTQTPSHQVTQMGQEVILRCVPISNHLYFYWYRQILGQKVEFLVSFYNNEISEKSEIFDDQFSVERPDGSNFTLKIRSTKLEDSAMYFCASRWTASYEQYFGPGTRLTVT.

This chain joins TRBV21-1 and TRBJ2-7; TRBD2 is the table's D call and was not checked against the DNA. TRBV21-1 is a recognized pseudogene. There are 16 residues in the CDR3. CDR3 in DNA: TGTGCCAGCAGCCCTCGGACTAGCGGAAGCTCCTACGAGCAGTACTTC. Its protein product is CASSPRTSGSSYEQYF.

The CDR3 DNA reads as TGTGCCAGTACCATGGGAGGAAATGGCTACACCTTC. This translates into CASTMGGNGYTF. The V gene is TRBV19, the J gene TRBJ1-2; D is unclear. Germline CDR1 LNHDA, CDR2 SQIVND (reference sequence). CDR3 length: 12 amino acids. Trimming took 7 bases from V and 6 from J, leaving 12 bases between them.

V is TRBV9 and J is TRBJ2-1; TRBD2 aligns across 14 bases. The CDR3 is 16 residues long. V dropped 3 bases and J dropped 7; count of bases not matched to a gene: 6. Germline loops: CDR1 SGDLS, CDR2 YYNGEE. The CDR3 protein is CASSEPRTSGRNEQFF. The CDR3 nucleotides are TGTGCCAGCAGCGAGCCCAGGACTAGCGGGAGGAATGAGCAGTTCTTC.

The chain carries TRBV27 and TRBJ2-2; either TRBD1 or TRBD2 may supply D (5 bases each). Germline CDR1 reads MNHEY; CDR2 reads SMNVEV (reference sequence). CDR3 length: 16 residues. Trimming stripped 6 bases from V and 5 bases from J, with 19 bases between. The CDR3 nucleotides are TGTGCCAGCAGCCCAAATGTGGGACGTCCGACCGGGGAGCTGTTTTTT. Translation gives CASSPNVGRPTGELFF.

The gene calls are TRBV7-3 and TRBJ2-1; TRBD1 or TRBD2 may be the D gene (5 bases each). CDR1 is SGHTA and CDR2 is FQGTGA in the germline V gene. This CDR3 is built from 13 residues. V dropped 2 bases and J dropped 9 bases, with 11 bases sitting between them. Here the CDR3 reads CASSLGASSEQFF. The CDR3 region has the DNA TGTGCCAGCAGCTTAGGGGCTAGCAGTGAGCAGTTCTTC.

This rearrangement joins TRBV4-3 to TRBJ1-2; 8 positions match TRBD1. This CDR3 region has 21 residues. Germline CDR1 and CDR2: LGHNA and YSLEER. J lost 6 bases, V lost 3 bases, and 27 bases had no gene match. The CDR3 region is CASSHRLGAGGARGIPDGYTF. As DNA, the CDR3 is TGCGCCAGCAGCCATCGCTTGGGGGCAGGGGGCGCAAGGGGGATACCGGATGGCTACACCTTC.

The chain employs TRBV19 and TRBJ1-1, with D perhaps matching TRBD1 (6 bases). Germline CDR1 reads LNHDA; CDR2 reads SQIVND (reference sequence). V was cut by 4 bases and J by 5 bases, with 14 bases left in between. The CDR3 extends over 14 amino acids. CDR3 DNA: TGTGCCAGTAGTACAACAGGGCGAGCGACTGAAGCTTTCTTT. It specifies CASSTTGRATEAFF.

The CDR3 is CASSQDEVSYNEQFF. The CDR3 DNA reads as TGCGCCAGCAGCCAAGATGAGGTCTCCTACAATGAGCAGTTCTTC. The rearrangement joins TRBV4-3 to TRBJ2-1; D is ambiguous. Trimming took 0 bases from V and 0 from J, leaving 6 bases between them. Per germline, CDR1 LGHNA and CDR2 YSLEER. The CDR3 consists of 15 residues.